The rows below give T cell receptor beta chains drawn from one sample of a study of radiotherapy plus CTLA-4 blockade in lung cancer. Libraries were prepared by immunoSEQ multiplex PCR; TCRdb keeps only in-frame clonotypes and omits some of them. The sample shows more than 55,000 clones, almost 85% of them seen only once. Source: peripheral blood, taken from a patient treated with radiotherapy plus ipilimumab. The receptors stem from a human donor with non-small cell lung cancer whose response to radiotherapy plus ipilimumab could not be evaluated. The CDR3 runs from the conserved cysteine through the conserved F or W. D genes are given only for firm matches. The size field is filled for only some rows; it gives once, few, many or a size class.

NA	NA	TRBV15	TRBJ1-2	CATSRDRDYGYTF	TGTGCCACCAGCAGAGACAGGGACTATGGCTACACCTTC
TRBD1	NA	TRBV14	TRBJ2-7	CASSFRDRGNEQYF	TGTGCCAGCAGCTTTCGGGACAGGGGAAACGAGCAGTACTTC
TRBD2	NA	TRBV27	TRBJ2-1	CASRRGGVYNEQFF	TGTGCCAGCCGCCGGGGGGGGGTTTACAATGAGCAGTTCTTC
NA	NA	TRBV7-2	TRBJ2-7	CASSLAFRYEQYF	TGTGCCAGCAGCTTAGCTTTCAGATACGAGCAGTACTTC
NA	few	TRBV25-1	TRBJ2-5	CASSEAGQKQETQYF	TGTGCCAGCAGTGAGGCGGGGCAGAAACAAGAGACCCAGTACTTC
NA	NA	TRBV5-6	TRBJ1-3	CASSSPTRLGNTIYF	TGTGCCAGCAGCTCCCCCACGCGTCTCGGAAACACCATATATTTT
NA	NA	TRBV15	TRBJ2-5	CATSRDQAREQYF	TGTGCCACCAGCAGAGATCAGGCACGAGAGCAGTACTTC
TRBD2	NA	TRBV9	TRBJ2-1	CASSPGLAGVNEQFF	TGTGCCAGCAGCCCCGGACTAGCGGGTGTTAATGAGCAGTTCTTC
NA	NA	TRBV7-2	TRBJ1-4	CASSLGNSKNEKLFF	TGTGCCAGCAGCTTAGGGAACAGTAAAAATGAAAAACTGTTTTTT
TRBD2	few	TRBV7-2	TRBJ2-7	CASSFSGRGGSYEQYF	TGTGCCAGCAGTTTTAGCGGGAGGGGGGGTTCCTACGAGCAGTACTTC
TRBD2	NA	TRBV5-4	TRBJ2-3	CASSASGGRVDTQYF	TGTGCCAGCAGCGCAAGCGGGGGTAGGGTAGATACGCAGTATTTT
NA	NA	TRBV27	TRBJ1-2	CASSLAGGGLYGYTF	TGTGCCAGCAGTTTAGCGGGGGGAGGACTATATGGCTACACCTTC
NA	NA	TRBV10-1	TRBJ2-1	CASSDTVGGRDEQFF	TGCGCCAGCAGTGATACAGTCGGGGGACGCGATGAGCAGTTCTTC
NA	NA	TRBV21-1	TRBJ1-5	CASSQRWATNQPQHF	TGTGCCAGCTCTCAAAGGTGGGCAACTAATCAGCCCCAGCATTTT
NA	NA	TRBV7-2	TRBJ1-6	CASSFRWGPNSPLHF	TGTGCCAGCAGCTTTCGTTGGGGCCCCAATTCACCCCTCCACTTT
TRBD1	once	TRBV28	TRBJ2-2	CASSATQGASGELFF	TGTGCCAGCAGTGCAACACAGGGGGCGTCCGGGGAGCTGTTTTTT
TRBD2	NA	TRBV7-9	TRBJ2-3	CASSLGGAGTDTQYF	TGTGCCAGCAGCCTCGGGGGGGCGGGCACAGATACGCAGTATTTT
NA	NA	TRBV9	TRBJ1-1	CASSVTGSDTEAFF	TGTGCCAGCAGCGTTACCGGGTCCGACACTGAAGCTTTCTTT
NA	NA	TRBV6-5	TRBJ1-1	CASNKPGGAGTEAFF	TGTGCCAGCAACAAACCGGGGGGGGCGGGTACTGAAGCTTTCTTT
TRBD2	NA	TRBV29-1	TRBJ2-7	CSAARTSGSYEQYF	TGCAGCGCCGCGAGGACTAGCGGGTCCTACGAGCAGTACTTC
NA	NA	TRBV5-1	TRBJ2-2	CASSLAVGQGTGELFF	TGCGCCAGCAGCTTGGCCGTGGGGCAGGGCACCGGGGAGCTGTTTTTT
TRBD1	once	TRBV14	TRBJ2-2	CASSYGQGDGELFF	TGTGCCAGCAGCTACGGACAGGGGGACGGGGAGCTGTTTTTT
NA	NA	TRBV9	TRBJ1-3	CASSPSAGAGNTIYF	TGTGCCAGCAGCCCCAGTGCGGGGGCCGGAAACACCATATATTTT
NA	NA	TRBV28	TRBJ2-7	CASSFYVSYEQYF	TGTGCCAGCAGTTTTTATGTTTCCTACGAGCAGTACTTC
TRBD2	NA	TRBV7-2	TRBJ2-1	CASSSWTSEAGDEQFF	TGTGCCAGCAGCTCCTGGACTAGCGAGGCGGGCGATGAGCAGTTCTTC
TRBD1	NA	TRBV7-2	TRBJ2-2	CASSPAGDRANTGELFF	TGTGCCAGCAGCCCAGCAGGGGACAGGGCGAACACCGGGGAGCTGTTTTTT
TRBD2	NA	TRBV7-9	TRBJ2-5	CASSQGLAGPQETQYF	TGTGCCAGCAGCCAAGGACTAGCGGGACCCCAAGAGACCCAGTACTTC
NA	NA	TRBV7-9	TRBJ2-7	CASSLPHGQREREQYF	TGTGCCAGCAGCTTACCTCACGGACAGAGAGAGCGCGAGCAGTACTTC
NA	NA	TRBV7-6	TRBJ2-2	CASSPDSYTNTGELFF	TGTGCCAGCAGCCCGGACAGCTATACGAACACCGGGGAGCTGTTTTTT
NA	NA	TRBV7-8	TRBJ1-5	CASSLMTGGSSNQPQHF	TGTGCCAGCAGCTTAATGACAGGAGGTTCGAGCAATCAGCCCCAGCATTTT
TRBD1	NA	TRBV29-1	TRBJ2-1	CSVVPTGRDNEQFF	TGCAGCGTTGTACCGACAGGGAGAGACAATGAGCAGTTCTTC
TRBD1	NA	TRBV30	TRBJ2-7	CAWSGTGGYEQYF	TGTGCCTGGTCCGGGACAGGGGGCTACGAGCAGTACTTC
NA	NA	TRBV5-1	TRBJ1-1	CASSLAQGRGNTEAFF	TGCGCCAGCAGCTTGGCCCAAGGGCGGGGGAACACTGAAGCTTTCTTT
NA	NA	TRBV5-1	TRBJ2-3	CASSLGPGGAADTQYF	TGCGCCAGCAGCCTGGGGCCGGGGGGCGCCGCAGATACGCAGTATTTT
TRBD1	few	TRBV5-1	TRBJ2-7	CASSSGQLYEQYF	TGCGCCAGCAGCTCGGGACAGCTCTACGAGCAGTACTTC
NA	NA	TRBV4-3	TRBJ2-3	CASSHTWSTSSPDTQYF	TGCGCCAGCAGCCATACCTGGAGTACTAGCTCCCCAGATACGCAGTATTTT
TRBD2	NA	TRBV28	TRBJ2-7	CAGGERTSGRVGEQYF	TGTGCCGGGGGGGAAAGGACTAGCGGGAGAGTGGGGGAGCAGTACTTC
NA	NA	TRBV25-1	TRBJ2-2	CATSRGAGTGELFF	TGTGCCACCAGTCGGGGGGCGGGTACCGGGGAGCTGTTTTTT
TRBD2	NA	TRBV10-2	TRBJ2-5	CASRTSGEQTQYF	TGCGCCAGCAGGACTAGCGGCGAACAGACCCAGTACTTC
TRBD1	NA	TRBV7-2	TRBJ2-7	CASRTGGAYEQYF	TGTGCCAGTAGGACAGGGGGCGCCTACGAGCAGTACTTC
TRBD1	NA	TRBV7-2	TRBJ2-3	CASSLWDRDTQYF	TGTGCCAGCAGCTTGTGGGACAGGGATACGCAGTATTTT
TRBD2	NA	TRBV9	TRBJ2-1	CASSGGTSLVNEQFF	TGTGCCAGCAGCGGGGGGACTAGTTTGGTGAATGAGCAGTTCTTC
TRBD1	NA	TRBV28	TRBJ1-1	CASSLAGGKAEAFF	TGTGCCAGCAGTTTGGCAGGGGGCAAGGCTGAAGCTTTCTTT
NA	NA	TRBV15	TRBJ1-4	CATSTVVGGGNEKLFF	TGTGCCACCAGTACGGTCGTCGGGGGGGGTAATGAAAAACTGTTTTTT
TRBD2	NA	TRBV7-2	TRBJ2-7	CASSSAGVSSYEQYF	TGTGCCAGCAGCTCAGCGGGAGTTAGCTCCTACGAGCAGTACTTC
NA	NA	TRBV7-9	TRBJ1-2	CASSALQVNYGYTF	TGTGCCAGCAGCGCCCTTCAGGTTAACTATGGCTACACCTTC
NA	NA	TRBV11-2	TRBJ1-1	CASSFQGGVTEAFF	TGTGCCAGCAGCTTTCAGGGCGGCGTCACTGAAGCTTTCTTT
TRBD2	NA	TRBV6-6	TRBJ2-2	CASSPLAGGIRELFF	TGTGCCAGCAGTCCTCTAGCGGGAGGGATCCGGGAGCTGTTTTTT
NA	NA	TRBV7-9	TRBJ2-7	CASSYTGGPYYEQYF	TGTGCCAGCAGCTACACAGGTGGACCCTATTACGAGCAGTACTTC
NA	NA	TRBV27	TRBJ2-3	CASSLGASDTQYF	TGTGCCAGCAGCCTAGGGGCCTCAGATACGCAGTATTTT
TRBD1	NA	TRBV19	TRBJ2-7	CATSPRGQGAVYEQYF	TGTGCCACCTCCCCGAGGGGACAGGGGGCCGTCTACGAGCAGTACTTC
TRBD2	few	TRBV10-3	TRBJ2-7	CAISEEGLVVGEQYF	TGTGCCATCAGTGAGGAGGGACTAGTGGTGGGGGAGCAGTACTTC
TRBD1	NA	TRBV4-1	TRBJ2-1	CASSLAGGSYNEQFF	TGCGCCAGCAGCCTCGCAGGGGGCTCCTACAATGAGCAGTTCTTC
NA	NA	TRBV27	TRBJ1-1	CASGRGVFMNTEAFF	TGTGCCAGCGGGAGGGGCGTTTTCATGAACACTGAAGCTTTCTTT
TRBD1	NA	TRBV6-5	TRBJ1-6	CASSPTGGSSPLHF	TGTGCCAGCAGTCCAACAGGGGGCAGTTCACCCCTCCACTTT
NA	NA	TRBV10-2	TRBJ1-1	CASSRSGGGNTEAFF	TGCGCCAGCAGTCGGAGCGGGGGCGGAAACACTGAAGCTTTCTTT
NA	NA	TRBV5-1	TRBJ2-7	CASSLAPTGSSSYEQYF	TGCGCCAGCAGCTTGGCACCTACAGGGTCGAGCTCCTACGAGCAGTACTTC
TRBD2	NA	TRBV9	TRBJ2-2	CASSVRASGGPNTGELFF	TGTGCCAGCAGCGTAAGGGCTAGCGGGGGGCCCAACACCGGGGAGCTGTTTTTT